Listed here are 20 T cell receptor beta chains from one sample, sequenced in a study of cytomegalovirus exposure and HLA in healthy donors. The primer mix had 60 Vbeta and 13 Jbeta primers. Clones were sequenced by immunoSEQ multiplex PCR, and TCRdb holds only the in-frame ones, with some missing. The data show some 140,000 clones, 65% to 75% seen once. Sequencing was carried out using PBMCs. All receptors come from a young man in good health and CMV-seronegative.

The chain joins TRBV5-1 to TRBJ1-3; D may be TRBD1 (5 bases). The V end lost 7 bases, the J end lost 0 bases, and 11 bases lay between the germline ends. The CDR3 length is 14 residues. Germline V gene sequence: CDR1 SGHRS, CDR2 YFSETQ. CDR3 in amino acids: CASGSGFSGNTIYF. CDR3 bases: TGCGCCAGCGGCTCAGGGTTCTCTGGAAACACCATATATTTT.

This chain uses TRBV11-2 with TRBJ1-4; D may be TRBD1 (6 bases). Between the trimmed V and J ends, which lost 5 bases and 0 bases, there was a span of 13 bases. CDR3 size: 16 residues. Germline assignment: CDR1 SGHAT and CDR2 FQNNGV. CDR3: CASSRAPGATNEKLFF. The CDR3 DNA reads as TGTGCCAGCAGCAGAGCCCCAGGGGCAACTAATGAAAAACTGTTTTTT.

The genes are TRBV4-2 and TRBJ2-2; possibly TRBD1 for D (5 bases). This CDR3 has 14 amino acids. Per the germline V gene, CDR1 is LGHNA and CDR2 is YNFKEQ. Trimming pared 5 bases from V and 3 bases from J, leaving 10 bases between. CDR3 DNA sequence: TGTGCCAGCAGCACAGGCACGGACACCGGGGAGCTGTTTTTT. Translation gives CASSTGTDTGELFF.

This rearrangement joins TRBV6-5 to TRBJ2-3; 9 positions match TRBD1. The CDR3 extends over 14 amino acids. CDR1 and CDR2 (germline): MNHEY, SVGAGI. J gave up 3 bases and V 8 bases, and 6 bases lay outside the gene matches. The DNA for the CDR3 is TGTGCCAGCCTTATGGGACAGGGAACAGATACGCAGTATTTT. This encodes CASLMGQGTDTQYF.

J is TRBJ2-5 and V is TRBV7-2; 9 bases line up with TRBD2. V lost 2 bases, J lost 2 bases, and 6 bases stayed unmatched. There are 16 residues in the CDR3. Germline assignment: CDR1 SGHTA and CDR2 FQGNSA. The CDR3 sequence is CASSLSGGGVQETQYF. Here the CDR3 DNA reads TGTGCCAGCAGCTTATCCGGCGGGGGGGTACAAGAGACCCAGTACTTC.

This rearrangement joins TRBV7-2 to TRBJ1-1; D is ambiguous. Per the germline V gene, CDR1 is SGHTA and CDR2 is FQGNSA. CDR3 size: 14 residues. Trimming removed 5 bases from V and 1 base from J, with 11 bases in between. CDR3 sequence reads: CASSPQAGNTEAFF. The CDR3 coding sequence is TGTGCCAGCAGCCCCCAGGCAGGGAACACTGAAGCTTTCTTT.

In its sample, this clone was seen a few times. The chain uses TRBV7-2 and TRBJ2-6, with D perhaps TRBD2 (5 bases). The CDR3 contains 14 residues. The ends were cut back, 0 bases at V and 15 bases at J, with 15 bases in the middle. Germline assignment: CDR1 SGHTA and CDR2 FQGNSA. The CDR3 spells CASSLAWGDSGLTF. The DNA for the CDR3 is TGTGCCAGCAGCTTAGCATGGGGAGATTCCGGCCTGACTTTC.

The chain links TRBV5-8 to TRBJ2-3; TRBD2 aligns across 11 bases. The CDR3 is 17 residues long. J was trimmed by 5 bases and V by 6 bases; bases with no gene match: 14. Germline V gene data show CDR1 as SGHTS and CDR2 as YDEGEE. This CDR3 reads CASNPFSGGVFGDTQYF. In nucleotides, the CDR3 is TGTGCCAGCAACCCCTTTAGCGGGGGGGTTTTTGGAGATACGCAGTATTTT.

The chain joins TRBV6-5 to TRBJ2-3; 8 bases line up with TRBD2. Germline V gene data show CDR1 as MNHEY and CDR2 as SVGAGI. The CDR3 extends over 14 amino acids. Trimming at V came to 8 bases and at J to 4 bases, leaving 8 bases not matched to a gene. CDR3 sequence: CASRRASGPDTQYF. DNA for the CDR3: TGTGCCAGCCGCAGGGCTAGCGGGCCAGATACGCAGTATTTT.

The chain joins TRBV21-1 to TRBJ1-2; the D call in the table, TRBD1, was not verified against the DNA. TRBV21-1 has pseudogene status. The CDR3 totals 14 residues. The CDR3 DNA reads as TGTGCCAGCAGCAAAGGGTGCAGGGACTATGGCTACACCTTC. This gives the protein CASSKGCRDYGYTF.

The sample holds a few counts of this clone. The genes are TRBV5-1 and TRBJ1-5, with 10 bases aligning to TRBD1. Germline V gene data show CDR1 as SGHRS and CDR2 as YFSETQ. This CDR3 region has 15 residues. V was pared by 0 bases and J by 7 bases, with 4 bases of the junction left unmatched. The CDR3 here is CASSLEGQGTQPQHF. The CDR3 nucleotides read TGCGCCAGCAGCTTGGAGGGACAGGGGACCCAGCCCCAGCATTTT.

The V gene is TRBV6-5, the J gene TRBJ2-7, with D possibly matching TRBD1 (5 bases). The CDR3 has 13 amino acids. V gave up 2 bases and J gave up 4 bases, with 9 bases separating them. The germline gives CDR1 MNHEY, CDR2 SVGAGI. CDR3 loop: CASSYAREYEQYF. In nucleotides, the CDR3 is TGTGCCAGCAGTTACGCCAGGGAATACGAGCAGTACTTC.

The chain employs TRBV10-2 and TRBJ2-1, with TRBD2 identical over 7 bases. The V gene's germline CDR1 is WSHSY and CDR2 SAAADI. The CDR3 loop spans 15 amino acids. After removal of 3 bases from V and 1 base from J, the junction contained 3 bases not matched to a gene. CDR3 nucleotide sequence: TGCGCCAGCAGTGATGTGGGGGGGTCCTACAATGAGCAGTTCTTC. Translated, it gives CASSDVGGSYNEQFF.

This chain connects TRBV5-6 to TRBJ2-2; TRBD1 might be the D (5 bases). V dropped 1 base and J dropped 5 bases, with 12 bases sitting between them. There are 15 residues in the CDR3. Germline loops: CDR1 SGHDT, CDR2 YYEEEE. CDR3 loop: CASSLSRVGTGELFF. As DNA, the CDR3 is TGTGCCAGCAGCTTGTCCAGGGTAGGAACCGGGGAGCTGTTTTTT.

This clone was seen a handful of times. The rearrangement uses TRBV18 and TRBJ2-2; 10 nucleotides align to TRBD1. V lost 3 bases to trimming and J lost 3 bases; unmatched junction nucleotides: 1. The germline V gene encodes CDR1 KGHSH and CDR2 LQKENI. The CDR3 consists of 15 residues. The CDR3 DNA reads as TGTGCCAGCTCACCCGGACAGGGGGACACCGGGGAGCTGTTTTTT. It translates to CASSPGQGDTGELFF. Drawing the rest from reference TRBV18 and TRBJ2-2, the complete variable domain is NAGVMQNPRHLVRRRGQEARLRCSPMKGHSHVYWYRQLPEEGLKFMVYLQKENIIDESGMPKERFSAEFPKEGPSILRIQQVVRGDSAAYFCASSPGQGDTGELFFGEGSRLTVL.

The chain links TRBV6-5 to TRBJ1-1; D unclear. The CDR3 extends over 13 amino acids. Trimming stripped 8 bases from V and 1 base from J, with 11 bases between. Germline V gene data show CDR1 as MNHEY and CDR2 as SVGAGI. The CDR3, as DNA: TGTGCCAGCGGCAGGTCGCAGAACACTGAAGCTTTCTTT. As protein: CASGRSQNTEAFF.

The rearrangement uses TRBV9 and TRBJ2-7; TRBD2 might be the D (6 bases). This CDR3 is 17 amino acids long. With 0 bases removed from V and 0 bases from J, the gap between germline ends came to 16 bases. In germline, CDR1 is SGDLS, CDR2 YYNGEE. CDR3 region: CASSVAPAGRSSYEQYF. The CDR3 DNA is TGTGCCAGCAGCGTAGCCCCTGCGGGGCGAAGCTCCTACGAGCAGTACTTC.

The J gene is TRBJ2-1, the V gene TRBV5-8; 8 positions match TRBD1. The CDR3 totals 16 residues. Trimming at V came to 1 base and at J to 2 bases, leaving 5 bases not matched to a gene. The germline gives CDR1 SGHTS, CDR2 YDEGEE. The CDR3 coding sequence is TGTGCCAGCAGCTTGCCGGCAGGGGGCGCCTACAATGAGCAGTTCTTC. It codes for CASSLPAGGAYNEQFF.

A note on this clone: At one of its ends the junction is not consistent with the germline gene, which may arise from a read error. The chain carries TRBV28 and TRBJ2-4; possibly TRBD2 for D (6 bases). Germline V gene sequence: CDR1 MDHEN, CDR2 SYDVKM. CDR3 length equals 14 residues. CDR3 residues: CASLHGGAKNSQYF. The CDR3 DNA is TGTGCCAGCCTCCACGGGGGTGCCAAAAACAGTCAGTACTTC.

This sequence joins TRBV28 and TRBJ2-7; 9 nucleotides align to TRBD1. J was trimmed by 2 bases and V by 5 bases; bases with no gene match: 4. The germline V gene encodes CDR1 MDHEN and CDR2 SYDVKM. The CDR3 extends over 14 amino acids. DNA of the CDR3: TGTGCCAGCAGTCCGGGGACAGGGACCTACGAGCAGTACGTC. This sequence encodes CASSPGTGTYEQYV.